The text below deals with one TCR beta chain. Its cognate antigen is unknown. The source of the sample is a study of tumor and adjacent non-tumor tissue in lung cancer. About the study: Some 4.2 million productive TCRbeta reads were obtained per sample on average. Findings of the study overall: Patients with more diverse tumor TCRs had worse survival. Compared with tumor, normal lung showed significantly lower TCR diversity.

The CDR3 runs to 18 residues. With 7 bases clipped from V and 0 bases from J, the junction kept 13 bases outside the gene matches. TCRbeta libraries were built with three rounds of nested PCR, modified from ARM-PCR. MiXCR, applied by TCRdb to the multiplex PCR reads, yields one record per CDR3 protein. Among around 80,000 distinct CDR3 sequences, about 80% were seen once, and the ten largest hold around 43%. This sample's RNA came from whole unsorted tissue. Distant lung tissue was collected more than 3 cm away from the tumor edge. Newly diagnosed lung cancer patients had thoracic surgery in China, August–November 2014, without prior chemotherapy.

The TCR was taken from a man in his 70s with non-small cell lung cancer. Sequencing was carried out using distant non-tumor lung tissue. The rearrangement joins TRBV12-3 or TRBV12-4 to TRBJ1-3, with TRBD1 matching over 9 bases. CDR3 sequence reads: CASNCPGTGIGSGNTIYF. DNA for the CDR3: TGTGCCAGCAATTGTCCCGGGACAGGGATTGGCTCTGGAAACACCATATATTTT.